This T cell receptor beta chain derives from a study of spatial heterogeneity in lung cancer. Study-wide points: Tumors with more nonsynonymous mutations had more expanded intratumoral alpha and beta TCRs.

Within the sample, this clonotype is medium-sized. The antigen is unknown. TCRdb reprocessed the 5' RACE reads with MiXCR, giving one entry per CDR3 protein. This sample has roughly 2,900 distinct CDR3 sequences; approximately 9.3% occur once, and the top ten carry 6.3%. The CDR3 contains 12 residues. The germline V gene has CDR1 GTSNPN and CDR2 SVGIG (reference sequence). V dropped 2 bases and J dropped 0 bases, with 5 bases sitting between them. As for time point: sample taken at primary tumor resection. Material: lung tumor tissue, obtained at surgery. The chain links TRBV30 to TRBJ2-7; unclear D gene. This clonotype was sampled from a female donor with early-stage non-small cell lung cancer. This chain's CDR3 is CAWSLSSYEQYF. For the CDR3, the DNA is TGTGCCTGGAGTCTGAGCTCCTACGAGCAGTACTTC.